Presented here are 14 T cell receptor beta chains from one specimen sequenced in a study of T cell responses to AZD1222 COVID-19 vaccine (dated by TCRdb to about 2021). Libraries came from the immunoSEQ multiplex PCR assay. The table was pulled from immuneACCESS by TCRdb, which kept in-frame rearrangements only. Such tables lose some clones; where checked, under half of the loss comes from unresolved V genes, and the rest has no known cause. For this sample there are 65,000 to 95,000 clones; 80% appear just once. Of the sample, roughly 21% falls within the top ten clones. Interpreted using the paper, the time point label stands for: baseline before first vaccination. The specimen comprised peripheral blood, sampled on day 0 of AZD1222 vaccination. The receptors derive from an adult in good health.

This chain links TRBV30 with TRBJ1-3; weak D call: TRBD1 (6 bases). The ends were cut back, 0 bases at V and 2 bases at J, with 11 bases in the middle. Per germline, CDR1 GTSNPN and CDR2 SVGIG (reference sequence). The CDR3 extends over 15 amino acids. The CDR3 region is CAWSVGGNTGNTIYF. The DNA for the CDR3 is TGTGCCTGGAGTGTAGGGGGGAACACTGGAAACACCATATATTTT. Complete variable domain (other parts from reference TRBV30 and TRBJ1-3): SQTIHQWPATLVQPVGSPLSLECTVEGTSNPNLYWYRQAAGRGLQLLFYSVGIGQISSEVPQNLSASRPQDRQFILSSKKLLLSDSGFYLCAWSVGGNTGNTIYFGEGSWLTVV.

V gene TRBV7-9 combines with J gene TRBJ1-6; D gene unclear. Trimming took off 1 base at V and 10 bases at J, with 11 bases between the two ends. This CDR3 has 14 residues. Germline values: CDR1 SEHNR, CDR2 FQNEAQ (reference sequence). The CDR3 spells CASSLVYGESPLHF. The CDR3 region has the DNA TGTGCCAGCAGCTTAGTGTATGGGGAATCACCCCTCCACTTT.

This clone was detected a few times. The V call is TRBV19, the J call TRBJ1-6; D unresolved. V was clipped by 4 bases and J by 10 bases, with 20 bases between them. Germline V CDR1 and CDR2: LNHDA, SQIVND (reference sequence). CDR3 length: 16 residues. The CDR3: CASSSHQVGGGSPLHF. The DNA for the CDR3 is TGTGCCAGTAGTAGCCATCAAGTCGGCGGTGGATCACCCCTCCACTTT.

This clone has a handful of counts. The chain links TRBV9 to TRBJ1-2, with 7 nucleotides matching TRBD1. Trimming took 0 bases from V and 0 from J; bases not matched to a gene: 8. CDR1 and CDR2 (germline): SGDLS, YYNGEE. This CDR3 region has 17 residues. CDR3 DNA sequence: TGTGCCAGCAGCGTAGAGCCCCAGGGGGTAGCTAACTATGGCTACACCTTC. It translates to CASSVEPQGVANYGYTF.

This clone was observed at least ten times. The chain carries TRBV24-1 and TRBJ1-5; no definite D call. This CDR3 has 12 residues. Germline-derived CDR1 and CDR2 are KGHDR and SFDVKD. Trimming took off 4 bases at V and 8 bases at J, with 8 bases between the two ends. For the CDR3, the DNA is TGTGCCACCAGTGAGGGCTTTAAGCCCCAGCATTTT. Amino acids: CATSEGFKPQHF.

The CDR3 DNA sequence: TGTGCCAGCAGTTACTCACAGGTTCTATACGAGCAGTACTTC. This codes for CASSYSQVLYEQYF. The chain uses TRBV6-5 and TRBJ2-7; a possible D gene is TRBD1 (5 bases). CDR1 is MNHEY, CDR2 SVGAGI, per germline. This CDR3 region has 14 residues. The V end lost 0 bases, the J end lost 4 bases, and 10 bases lay between the germline ends.

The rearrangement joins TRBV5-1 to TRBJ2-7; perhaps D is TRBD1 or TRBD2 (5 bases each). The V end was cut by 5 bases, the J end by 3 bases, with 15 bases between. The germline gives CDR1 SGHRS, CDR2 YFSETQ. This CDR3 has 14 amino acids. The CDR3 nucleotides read TGCGCCAGCAGTACCGGGACGGCTGGCTACGAGCAGTACTTC. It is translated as CASSTGTAGYEQYF.

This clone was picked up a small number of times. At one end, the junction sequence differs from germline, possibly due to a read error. The CDR3 DNA follows: TGTGCCAGCACGATTGGGACTAGCGGGAACGCCGGGGAGCTGTTTTTT. It codes for CASTIGTSGNAGELFF. The gene calls are TRBV2 and TRBJ2-2, with 13 bases that match TRBD2. CDR3 length equals 16 residues. Germline-derived CDR1 and CDR2 are SNHLY and FYNNEI.

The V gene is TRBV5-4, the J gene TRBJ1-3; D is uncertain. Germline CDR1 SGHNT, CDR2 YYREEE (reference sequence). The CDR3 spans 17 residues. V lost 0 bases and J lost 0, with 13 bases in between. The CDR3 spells CASSLAAGPSSGNTIYF. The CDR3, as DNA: TGTGCCAGCAGCTTGGCGGCAGGCCCGAGCTCTGGAAACACCATATATTTT.

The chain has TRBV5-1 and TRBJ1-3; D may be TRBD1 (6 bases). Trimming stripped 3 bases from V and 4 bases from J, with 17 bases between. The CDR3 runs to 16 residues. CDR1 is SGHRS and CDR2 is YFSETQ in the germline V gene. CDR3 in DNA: TGCGCCAGCAGCTCTGGGAACAGGGAAGGGGGAAACACCATATATTTT. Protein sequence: CASSSGNREGGNTIYF.

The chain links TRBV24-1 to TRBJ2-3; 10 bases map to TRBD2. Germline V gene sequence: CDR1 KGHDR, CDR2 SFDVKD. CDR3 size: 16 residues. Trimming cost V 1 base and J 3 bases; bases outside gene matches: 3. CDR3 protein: CATSDFSAGGTDTQYF. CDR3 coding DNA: TGTGCCACCAGTGATTTTTCAGCGGGGGGGACAGATACGCAGTATTTT.

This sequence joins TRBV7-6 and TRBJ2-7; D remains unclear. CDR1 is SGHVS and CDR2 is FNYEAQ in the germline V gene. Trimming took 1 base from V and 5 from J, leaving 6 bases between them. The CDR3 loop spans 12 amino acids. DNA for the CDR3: TGTGCCAGCAGCTTAGTTGGAGACGAGCAGTACTTC. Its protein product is CASSLVGDEQYF.

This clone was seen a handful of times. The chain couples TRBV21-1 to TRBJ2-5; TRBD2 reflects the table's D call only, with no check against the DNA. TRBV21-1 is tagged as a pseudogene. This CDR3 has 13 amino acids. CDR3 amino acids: CASRFGVQETQYF. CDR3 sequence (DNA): TGTGCCAGCAGGTTCGGGGTTCAAGAGACCCAGTACTTC.

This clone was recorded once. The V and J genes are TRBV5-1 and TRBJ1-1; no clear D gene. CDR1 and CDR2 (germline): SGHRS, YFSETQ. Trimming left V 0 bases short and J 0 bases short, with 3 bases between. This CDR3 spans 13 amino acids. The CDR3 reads CASSLGLNTEAFF. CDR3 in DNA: TGCGCCAGCAGCTTGGGGTTGAACACTGAAGCTTTCTTT.